These 2 T cell receptor beta chains share one sample of origin, sequenced in a study of Ad26.COV2.S vaccination and SARS-CoV-2 variants. Assay used: immunoSEQ multiplex PCR; TCRdb lists only in-frame clones, some missing. The top ten hold 3.4% of the sample, which has a few hundred thousand clones, around 87% seen once. Treatment in this sample: 19 received Ad26.COV2.S at low or high dose, single or two shots; about 5 received placebo; per-sample allocation not given. At day 63 after the first vaccine or placebo injection, samples were drawn. Sequenced here: peripheral blood, sampled in a trial of Ad26.COV2.S vaccine versus placebo. Source of these receptors: a person between 18 and 59 years old who received the Ad26.COV2.S COVID-19 vaccine or a placebo.

The V and J genes are TRBV4-3 and TRBJ2-7; 9 bases agree with TRBD1. The CDR3 spans 17 residues. V shed 0 bases, J shed 3 bases, and the junction held 9 bases outside the gene matches. Germline loops: CDR1 LGHNA, CDR2 YSLEER. CDR3 residues: CASSQDPQATGGYEQYF. The CDR3 DNA reads as TGCGCCAGCAGCCAAGATCCCCAAGCGACAGGGGGCTACGAGCAGTACTTC.

A remark on this clone: The same CDR3 also results from other DNA sequences found in this sample. The V and J genes are TRBV12-3 or TRBV12-4 and TRBJ2-3; no definite D call. The CDR3 is made up of 12 amino acids. Trimming took off 3 bases at V and 3 bases at J, with 4 bases between the two ends. In nucleotides, the CDR3 is TGTGCCAGCAGTTTGGGGACAGATACGCAGTATTTT. The encoded protein is CASSLGTDTQYF.